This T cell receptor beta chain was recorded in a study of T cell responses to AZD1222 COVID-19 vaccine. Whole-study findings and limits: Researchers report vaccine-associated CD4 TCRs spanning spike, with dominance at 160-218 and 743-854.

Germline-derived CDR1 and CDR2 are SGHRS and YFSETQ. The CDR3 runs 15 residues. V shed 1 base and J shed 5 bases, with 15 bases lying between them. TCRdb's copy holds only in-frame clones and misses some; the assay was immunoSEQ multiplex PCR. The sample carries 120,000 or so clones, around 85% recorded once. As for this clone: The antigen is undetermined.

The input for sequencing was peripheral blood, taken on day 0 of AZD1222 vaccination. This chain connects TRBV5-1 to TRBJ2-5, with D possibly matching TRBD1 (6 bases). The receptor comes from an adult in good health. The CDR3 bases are TGCGCCAGCAGCTTGAGGGGGAGCTTTCAGGAGACCCAGTACTTC. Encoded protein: CASSLRGSFQETQYF.